This T cell receptor beta chain is drawn from a study of shared clonotypes between healthy human individuals. Germline CDR1 SNHLY, CDR2 FYNNEI. Trimming stripped 5 bases from V and 13 bases from J, with 9 bases between. The length of the CDR3 is 10 residues. In the authors' workflow: Owing to the provision of junction-only sequences devoid of quality scores by immunoSEQ, filtering differed. Assay: immunoSEQ multiplex PCR; the TCRdb copy retains only in-frame clones and omits some. V, J and clone size are those of that table, while D and trimming were read from the DNA. The data show about 680,000 clones, more than 70% seen once. This clone was counted between two and nine times. Naive CD45RA+ and memory CD45RA-negative subsets were split from CD4+ cells.

The TCR originated in a woman under 40 in good health. V usage is TRBV2 and J usage is TRBJ2-1, with D tentatively TRBD2 (5 bases). Input material: memory CD4+ T cells sorted from blood. Described subset: CD45RA-negative fraction. CDR3 nucleotide sequence: TGTGCCAGCAGTCGGGGAATACAGTTCTTC. Residues: CASSRGIQFF. The full variable domain, with the rest looked up from reference TRBV2 and TRBJ2-1, is EPEVTQTPSHQVTQMGQEVILRCVPISNHLYFYWYRQILGQKVEFLVSFYNNEISEKSEIFDDQFSVERPDGSNFTLKIRSTKLEDSAMYFCASSRGIQFFGPGTRLTVL.